Listed here are 30 T cell receptor beta chains from one sample, sequenced in a study of blood T cell repertoires in COVID-19. The assay was immunoSEQ multiplex PCR, and TCRdb's table has in-frame clones only and misses some. The sample lists approximately 350,000 clones, over 70% occurring once. Sequenced sample: peripheral blood. Receptors were obtained from a woman in her 50s with COVID-19, enrolled during active disease.

The chain employs TRBV11-3 and TRBJ1-2; maybe TRBD1 (6 bases). Germline V lookup: CDR1 SGHNT, CDR2 YENEEA. CDR3 size: 12 residues. V lost 2 bases, J lost 5 bases, and 6 bases lay in between. The chain's CDR3 is CASSLTGYGYTF. DNA of the CDR3: TGTGCCAGCAGCTTAACAGGGTATGGCTACACCTTC.

This clone was seen a few times. J is TRBJ1-2 and V is TRBV15, with TRBD1 matching 8 bases. The trim removed 3 bases at V and 4 bases at J, leaving 7 bases unmatched. The CDR3 has 15 amino acids. The germline gives CDR1 LNHNV, CDR2 YYDKDF (reference sequence). CDR3 sequence: CATSRENTGGYGYTF. CDR3 in DNA: TGTGCCACCAGCAGGGAAAATACAGGGGGCTATGGCTACACCTTC.

V gene TRBV7-2 combines with J gene TRBJ1-1, with D possibly TRBD1 on 5 matching bases. In germline, CDR1 is SGHTA, CDR2 FQGNSA. The CDR3 contains 13 residues. Trimming cost V 1 base and J 11 bases, with 14 bases left between them. For the CDR3, the DNA is TGTGCCAGCAGCTTAGTCTATAAGGAGGGGGCTTTCTTT. Encoded protein: CASSLVYKEGAFF.

The chain links TRBV5-4 to TRBJ1-2; D perhaps matches TRBD1 (6 bases). CDR1 is SGHNT, CDR2 YYREEE, per germline (reference sequence). The CDR3 covers 15 residues. Trimming shortened V by 4 bases and J by 2 bases, and 15 bases separated the two germline ends. The CDR3 DNA sequence: TGTGCCAGCAGCAATCGGGGGGCAGTGAACTATGGCTACACCTTC. It yields the protein CASSNRGAVNYGYTF.

The V call is TRBV30, the J call TRBJ1-3, with D uncertain. Deletions cut 0 bases from V and 8 bases from J, with 17 bases between. This CDR3 is built from 15 residues. Germline loops: CDR1 GTSNPN, CDR2 SVGIG (reference sequence). CDR3 loop: CAWSVQTGRADTIYF. DNA of the CDR3: TGTGCCTGGAGTGTACAGACGGGAAGGGCCGACACCATATATTTT.

This clone has more than one count but fewer than ten. The chain couples TRBV6-6 to TRBJ2-7; D is possibly TRBD2 (6 bases). Trimming took off 5 bases at V and 4 bases at J, with 15 bases between the two ends. The germline gives CDR1 MNHNY, CDR2 SVGAGI (reference sequence). This CDR3 is 14 amino acids long. The CDR3 DNA follows: TGTGCCAGCAGTGACGGGGGTTCCAAGTACGAGCAGTACTTC. This gives the protein CASSDGGSKYEQYF.

This chain links TRBV7-6 with TRBJ2-2; 15 nucleotides align to TRBD2. J lost 6 bases, V lost 2 bases, and 4 bases had no gene match. CDR1 and CDR2 from the germline V gene are SGHVS and FNYEAQ. The CDR3 consists of 17 residues. As DNA, the CDR3 is TGTGCCAGCAGCTTAAGGGGACTAGCGGGAGGATCCGGGGAGCTGTTTTTT. Its translation is CASSLRGLAGGSGELFF.

The V call is TRBV4-1, the J call TRBJ2-3; TRBD1 matches at 11 bases. The CDR3 spans 16 residues. Germline assignment: CDR1 MGHRA and CDR2 YSYEKL. Trimming cost V 5 bases and J 4 bases; bases outside gene matches: 8. Here the CDR3 reads CASSAYPGQGADTQYF. The CDR3 DNA follows: TGCGCCAGCAGCGCCTACCCGGGACAGGGGGCAGATACGCAGTATTTT.

Regarding this clone: The same CDR3 can be traced to other DNA sequences in this sample. The gene calls are TRBV6-5 and TRBJ2-7; 9 bases line up with TRBD1. The CDR3 contains 13 residues. Germline V gene data show CDR1 as MNHEY and CDR2 as SVGAGI. Trimming took 5 bases from V and 4 from J; bases not matched to a gene: 3. The DNA of the CDR3 is TGTGCCAGCAGTCGGGGACAGGGTTACGAGCAGTACTTC. This translates into CASSRGQGYEQYF.

This clone appeared a few times. The chain carries TRBV3-1 (or the pseudogene TRBV3-2) and TRBJ2-7; D may be TRBD2 (6 bases). The CDR3 runs to 13 residues. Per germline, CDR1 LGHDT and CDR2 YNNKEL (reference sequence). V lost 1 base and J 5 bases, leaving 9 bases between the germline ends. The CDR3 DNA reads TGTGCCAGCAGCCAAGCATGGGGGGACGAGCAGTACTTC. This gives the protein CASSQAWGDEQYF.

The V gene is TRBV7-8, the J gene TRBJ2-2; D is possibly TRBD2 (6 bases). The V gene's germline CDR1 is SGHVS and CDR2 FQNEAQ. V was clipped by 5 bases and J by 6 bases, with 10 bases between them. This CDR3 comprises 13 residues. The CDR3 reads CASSRGLSGELFF. The CDR3 DNA sequence: TGTGCCAGCAGCCGTGGACTATCCGGGGAGCTGTTTTTT.

This chain joins TRBV19 and TRBJ1-5, with D possibly matching TRBD1 (6 bases). Germline values: CDR1 LNHDA, CDR2 SQIVND (reference sequence). V was pared by 6 bases and J by 6 bases, with 12 bases between. The CDR3 runs to 13 residues. The CDR3 DNA is TGTGCCAGTAGCGTTCAGGGGATTCAGCCCCAGCATTTT. It encodes CASSVQGIQPQHF.

The V gene is TRBV3-1 (or the pseudogene TRBV3-2), the J gene TRBJ2-7, with D possibly being TRBD1 (5 bases). Deletions cut 4 bases from V and 7 bases from J, with 14 bases between. Germline CDR1 is LGHDT and CDR2 is YNNKEL (reference sequence). CDR3 length: 13 amino acids. This CDR3 is CASSPSVRQEQYF. The CDR3 bases are TGTGCCAGCAGCCCCTCGGTCAGACAGGAGCAGTACTTC.

The chain carries TRBV6-5 and TRBJ1-2; TRBD1 aligns across 9 bases. This CDR3 spans 14 amino acids. Germline V lookup: CDR1 MNHEY, CDR2 SVGAGI. The junction had 4 bases not matched to a gene; V was cut back by 4 bases and J by 4 bases. CDR3 protein: CASSSGTGPYGYTF. The CDR3 DNA is TGTGCCAGCAGTTCCGGGACAGGGCCCTATGGCTACACCTTC.

This clone occurred a few times. An end of the junction does not agree with germline; a read error may underlie this. The chain employs TRBV7-7 and TRBJ2-5; TRBD2 might be the D (6 bases). The CDR3 is 16 residues long. The V gene's germline CDR1 is SSHAT and CDR2 FNYEAQ (reference sequence). DNA for the CDR3: TGTGCTAGCAGCTGGCGTGGGGGGACGGGTCAAGAGACCCAGTACTTC. It yields the protein CASSWRGGTGQETQYF.

The chain is built from TRBV25-1 and TRBJ2-3; TRBD2 matches at 7 bases. Looked up from germline, CDR1 is MGHDK and CDR2 is SYGVNS. With V trimmed by 2 bases and J by 4 bases, 12 bases remained unmatched. The CDR3 has 17 residues. CDR3 protein: CASSELGGTKGPDTQYF. The CDR3 region has the DNA TGTGCCAGCAGTGAACTGGGAGGGACTAAGGGCCCAGATACGCAGTATTTT.

This clone occurred a few times. The chain links TRBV27 to TRBJ2-7; TRBD2 matches 10 bases. The germline CDR1 and CDR2 sequences are MNHEY and SMNVEV (reference sequence). V trimming: 6 bases; J trimming: 3 bases; junction bases outside the gene matches: 5. This CDR3 is 14 amino acids long. This CDR3 reads CASRSKREGYEQYF. DNA of the CDR3: TGTGCCAGCAGGTCCAAGCGGGAGGGCTACGAGCAGTACTTC.

The chain uses TRBV11-2 and TRBJ2-3; 7 positions match TRBD2. The germline V gene has CDR1 SGHAT and CDR2 FQNNGV. After removal of 5 bases from V and 2 bases from J, the junction contained 10 bases not matched to a gene. This CDR3 has 16 residues. CDR3 sequence: CASSLSGWGNTDTQYF. The CDR3 coding sequence is TGTGCCAGCAGCCTTAGCGGGTGGGGGAACACAGATACGCAGTATTTT.

This rearrangement joins TRBV7-8 to TRBJ2-7; TRBD2 might be the D (6 bases). Per germline, CDR1 SGHVS and CDR2 FQNEAQ. Trimming shortened V by 5 bases and J by 0 bases, and 11 bases separated the two germline ends. The CDR3 consists of 14 residues. The CDR3 nucleotides read TGTGCCAGCAGCGGGGGACTGTTCTCCTACGAGCAGTACTTC. Protein: CASSGGLFSYEQYF.

This chain uses TRBV12-5 with TRBJ2-2, with 10 bases identical to TRBD1. Germline CDR1 and CDR2: LGHNT and FRNRAP. The CDR3 spans 15 residues. The J segment lost 4 bases and the V segment lost 1 base, leaving 0 bases of the junction unmatched. The DNA of the CDR3 is TGTGCTAGTGGTTTGGGACAGGGGGCCACCGGGGAGCTGTTTTTT. This sequence encodes CASGLGQGATGELFF.

The V gene is TRBV2, the J gene TRBJ2-7; 8 bases agree with TRBD2. The J segment lost 3 bases and the V segment lost 0 bases, leaving 7 bases of the junction unmatched. This CDR3 is 16 amino acids long. Germline values: CDR1 SNHLY, CDR2 FYNNEI. CDR3 residues: CASSEAGREGRYEQYF. The DNA for the CDR3 is TGTGCCAGCAGTGAAGCAGGACGGGAGGGTCGCTACGAGCAGTACTTC.

The V call is TRBV5-1, the J call TRBJ2-3, with 10 positions matching TRBD2. The length of the CDR3 is 16 residues. Germline CDR1 SGHRS, CDR2 YFSETQ. J lost 2 bases, V lost 4 bases, and 7 bases had no gene match. The CDR3 coding sequence is TGCGCCAGCAGCGGGAGACTAGCGGGCTCCACAGATACGCAGTATTTT. It is translated as CASSGRLAGSTDTQYF.

The chain is built from TRBV2 and TRBJ2-7; D gene uncertain. This CDR3 spans 13 amino acids. CDR1 and CDR2 (germline): SNHLY, FYNNEI. V was cut by 11 bases and J by 1 base, with 15 bases left in between. CDR3 protein: CALSRGQSYEQYF. The DNA of the CDR3 is TGTGCCCTTTCTCGAGGCCAGTCCTACGAGCAGTACTTC.

This clone was recorded once. The J gene is TRBJ2-1, the V gene TRBV7-3; D is possibly TRBD2 (6 bases). Germline CDR1 and CDR2: SGHTA and FQGTGA. This CDR3 has 15 amino acids. Trimming stripped 1 base from V and 15 bases from J, with 22 bases between. The DNA of the CDR3 is TGTGCCAGCAGCTTAAACGATATTGGGACTTCCGACCGGTTCTTC. The encoded protein is CASSLNDIGTSDRFF. The entire variable domain, with the rest obtained from reference TRBV7-3 and TRBJ2-1, is as follows: GAGVSQTPSNKVTEKGKYVELRCDPISGHTALYWYRQSLGQGPEFLIYFQGTGAADDSGLPNDRFFAVRPEGSVSTLKIQRTERGDSAVYLCASSLNDIGTSDRFFGPGTRLTVL.

This clone was observed a single time. The chain uses TRBV5-1 and TRBJ2-2; TRBD2 matches at 7 bases. V lost 3 bases and J lost 5; bases outside the gene matches: 10. Germline assignment: CDR1 SGHRS and CDR2 YFSETQ. This CDR3 comprises 16 residues. The CDR3 sequence: CASSSRSGAGTGELFF. The CDR3 DNA is TGCGCCAGCAGCTCCCGAAGCGGAGCGGGGACCGGGGAGCTGTTTTTT.

The V call is TRBV18, the J call TRBJ1-2; D ambiguous. V lost 2 bases to trimming and J lost 2 bases, with 12 bases between them. Germline V gene data show CDR1 as KGHSH and CDR2 as LQKENI. This CDR3 has 15 residues. The CDR3 is CASSPLTSENYGYTF. The CDR3 coding sequence is TGTGCCAGCTCACCATTGACATCGGAAAACTATGGCTACACCTTC.

The gene calls are TRBV6-6 and TRBJ1-1, with 9 positions matching TRBD1. The CDR3 is made up of 16 amino acids. The germline gives CDR1 MNHNY, CDR2 SVGAGI (reference sequence). V was pared by 6 bases and J by 2 bases, with 10 bases of the junction left unmatched. The CDR3 DNA is TGTGCCAGCAGCTCCCTCCCGGGACAGGGTAACACTGAAGCTTTCTTT. Its protein product is CASSSLPGQGNTEAFF.

V and J are TRBV29-1 and TRBJ2-7; 9 bases are shared with TRBD1. This CDR3 region has 12 residues. V lost 4 bases and J lost 4; bases outside the gene matches: 2. Germline CDR1 is SQVTM and CDR2 is ANQGSEA. CDR3 nucleotide sequence: TGCAGCGTTGGCGACAGGGGGTACGAGCAGTACTTC. It codes for CSVGDRGYEQYF.

This rearrangement joins TRBV18 to TRBJ1-1; 7 bases map to TRBD1. V dropped 2 bases and J dropped 1; count of bases not matched to a gene: 10. Germline values: CDR1 KGHSH, CDR2 LQKENI. The CDR3 totals 17 residues. CDR3 DNA: TGTGCCAGCTCACCATACGGGACAGACCACACGAACACTGAAGCTTTCTTT. This sequence encodes CASSPYGTDHTNTEAFF.

The chain has TRBV3-1 (or the pseudogene TRBV3-2) and TRBJ2-7; TRBD2 agrees at 10 bases. With V trimmed by 3 bases and J by 0 bases, 5 bases remained unmatched. Germline loops: CDR1 LGHDT, CDR2 YNNKEL (reference sequence). The CDR3 covers 16 residues. CDR3 residues: CASSQGSGRSSYEQYF. The CDR3 bases are TGTGCCAGCAGCCAGGGTAGCGGGAGGAGCTCCTACGAGCAGTACTTC.